These T cell receptor beta chains were read from a single sample in a study of T cell changes during pregnancy in multiple sclerosis. Measured with immunoSEQ multiplex PCR; TCRdb has only the in-frame clones, and not every one. The sample consists of approximately 32,000 clones, roughly nine tenths of them appearing once. The sample was CD8+ T cells from peripheral blood mononuclear cells, taken in the first trimester of pregnancy. Receptors were obtained from a female donor with multiple sclerosis, enrolled in a pregnancy study. Each CDR3 is given with its conserved first and last residue. D genes are given only for firm matches.

CDR3 length: 15; V gene: TRBV30; J gene: TRBJ1-1; D gene: TRBD1; CDR3 DNA: TGTGCTTTAAGGGGTAATCAACAGGGGGCGAATGAAGCTTTCTTT; CDR3 protein: CALRGNQQGANEAFF
CDR3 length: 13; V gene: TRBV29-1; J gene: TRBJ2-1; D gene: NA; CDR3 DNA: TGCAGCGTTGAAACTAGCCTAGTGGGTGAGCAGTTCTTC; CDR3 protein: CSVETSLVGEQFF
CDR3 length: 14; V gene: TRBV10-2; J gene: TRBJ2-1; D gene: TRBD2; CDR3 DNA: TGCGCCAGCAGTCTTAGCGGGAGTGGCTATGAGCAGTTCTTC; CDR3 protein: CASSLSGSGYEQFF
CDR3 length: 15; V gene: TRBV28; J gene: TRBJ2-7; D gene: NA; CDR3 DNA: TGTGCCAGCACCCCATTCGGAGGGGCAATCTACGAGCAGTACTTC; CDR3 protein: CASTPFGGAIYEQYF
CDR3 length: 14; V gene: TRBV5-6; J gene: TRBJ2-7; D gene: TRBD1; CDR3 DNA: TGTGCCAGCAGCCGATCGGGACAGCCCTACGAGCAGTACTTC; CDR3 protein: CASSRSGQPYEQYF
CDR3 length: 16; V gene: TRBV6-4; J gene: TRBJ1-1; D gene: NA; CDR3 DNA: TGTGCCAGCAGTGAAGCCGTAGGGGCGCAAGGGGATGAAGCTTTCTTT; CDR3 protein: CASSEAVGAQGDEAFF
CDR3 length: 14; V gene: TRBV5-1; J gene: TRBJ2-1; D gene: NA; CDR3 DNA: TGCGCCAGCAGCTTCCACCGGGAAAACAATGAGCAGTTCTTC; CDR3 protein: CASSFHRENNEQFF
CDR3 length: 16; V gene: TRBV30; J gene: TRBJ1-2; D gene: NA; CDR3 DNA: TGTGCCTGGAGTGTCCTGGCGGAATGGGGACTGGGTGGCTACACCTTC; CDR3 protein: CAWSVLAEWGLGGYTF
CDR3 length: 18; V gene: TRBV2; J gene: TRBJ2-2; D gene: NA; CDR3 DNA: TGTGCCAGCTCCCCCTTAAACCCTAGCACGGTTAACACCGGGGAGCTGTTTTTT; CDR3 protein: CASSPLNPSTVNTGELFF
CDR3 length: 15; V gene: TRBV7-3; J gene: TRBJ2-4; D gene: NA; CDR3 DNA: TGTGCCAGCAGCCGACTAAGAGGGGCCAAAAACATTCAGTACTTC; CDR3 protein: CASSRLRGAKNIQYF
CDR3 length: 14; V gene: TRBV4-2; J gene: TRBJ2-2; D gene: NA; CDR3 DNA: TGTGCCAGCAAAGAGACAGGTGAAACCGGGGAGCTGTTTTTT; CDR3 protein: CASKETGETGELFF
CDR3 length: 15; V gene: TRBV6-5; J gene: TRBJ1-1; D gene: TRBD1; CDR3 DNA: TGTGCCAGCAGACGGGACAGGGAGGCGCGTTCGTCAGCTTTCTTT; CDR3 protein: CASRRDREARSSAFF
CDR3 length: 14; V gene: TRBV9; J gene: TRBJ1-1; D gene: NA; CDR3 DNA: TGTGCCAGCAGCGCGACTCTGTTGGGCACTGAAGCTTTCTTT; CDR3 protein: CASSATLLGTEAFF